The 13 T cell receptor beta chains reported below all come from one sample, sequenced in a study of T cell changes during pregnancy in multiple sclerosis. Data came from immunoSEQ multiplex PCR; TCRdb stores just in-frame clones and leaves some out. The data contain more than 90,000 clones, roughly 90% of them singletons. The sequencing used peripheral blood, collected in the third trimester of pregnancy. The receptors were gathered from a female donor with multiple sclerosis, enrolled in a pregnancy study.

The chain is built from TRBV7-3 and TRBJ2-1; 9 bases match TRBD2. Trimming removed 2 bases from V and 8 bases from J; junction bases left unmatched: 7. The length of the CDR3 is 15 residues. From germline, CDR1 is SGHTA and CDR2 FQGTGA. The CDR3 DNA follows: TGTGCCAGCAGCTTAGGTAGCGGGAGCGTCGATGAGCAGTTCTTC. It specifies CASSLGSGSVDEQFF.

This clone came up once. V gene TRBV30 combines with J gene TRBJ1-2, with D tentatively TRBD1 (6 bases). V was shortened by 4 bases and J by 7 bases, with 16 bases between the two germline ends. CDR3 length equals 13 residues. Germline V lookup: CDR1 GTSNPN, CDR2 SVGIG (reference sequence). CDR3 nucleotides: TGTGCCTGGAAGTGGTGGGGGCGAGGTGGCTACACCTTC. Amino acids: CAWKWWGRGGYTF.

The chain joins TRBV5-1 to TRBJ1-2; D may be TRBD1 (6 bases). The CDR3 extends over 15 amino acids. Germline CDR1 SGHRS, CDR2 YFSETQ. V dropped 2 bases and J dropped 7 bases, with 18 bases sitting between them. The CDR3 DNA follows: TGCGCCAGCAGCTTAAATTCGGGGGGCGCATCTGGCTACACCTTC. Protein: CASSLNSGGASGYTF.

V is TRBV14 and J is TRBJ2-3; the D is unclear. The CDR3 has 13 amino acids. V was trimmed by 0 bases and J by 7 bases, leaving 8 bases between them. Germline CDR1 and CDR2: SGHDN and FVKESK. The CDR3 sequence: CASSQDRGNTQYF. In nucleotides, the CDR3 is TGTGCCAGCAGCCAAGATCGAGGTAATACGCAGTATTTT.

The chain employs TRBV6-5 and TRBJ1-3; 7 bases map to TRBD1. V was pared by 4 bases and J by 0 bases, with 3 bases of the junction left unmatched. CDR3 length: 15 residues. Germline-derived CDR1 and CDR2 are MNHEY and SVGAGI. In nucleotides, the CDR3 is TGTGCCAGCAGTTTAGCAGGGGGCTCTGGAAACACCATATATTTT. It encodes CASSLAGGSGNTIYF.

The rearrangement joins TRBV5-1 to TRBJ2-7; TRBD1 aligns across 8 bases. Losses at the gene ends were 4 bases for V and 2 bases for J; bases not matched to a gene: 2. The CDR3 is 13 amino acids. Germline lookup yields CDR1 SGHRS and CDR2 YFSETQ. As DNA, the CDR3 is TGCGCCAGCAGCCCAGGGGGCCCCTACGAGCAGTACTTC. It yields the protein CASSPGGPYEQYF.

This clone has just a few counts. V usage is TRBV7-8 and J usage is TRBJ1-4, with D uncertain. The ends were cut back, 1 base at V and 3 bases at J, with 6 bases in the middle. Germline V gene data show CDR1 as SGHVS and CDR2 as FQNEAQ. The CDR3 covers 14 residues. The CDR3 sequence is CASSLVRSNEKLFF. Written as DNA, the CDR3 is TGTGCCAGCAGCTTAGTTAGATCTAATGAAAAACTGTTTTTT.

The chain employs TRBV9 and TRBJ2-6; 8 bases map to TRBD1. CDR1 and CDR2 (germline): SGDLS, YYNGEE. The V gene end was trimmed by 2 bases and the J gene end by 2 bases; junction bases not matched to a gene: 3. The CDR3 is made up of 16 amino acids. This CDR3 is CASSVLTGAGANVLTF. The CDR3 DNA reads TGTGCCAGCAGCGTTCTGACAGGGGCTGGGGCCAACGTCCTGACTTTC.

This clone was counted many times. The gene calls are TRBV4-2 and TRBJ1-1; D possibly corresponds to TRBD1 (6 bases). This CDR3 region has 14 residues. V was shortened by 4 bases and J by 10 bases, with 19 bases between the two germline ends. Germline CDR1 LGHNA, CDR2 YNFKEQ. DNA of the CDR3: TGTGCCAGCAGCCGGAGCAGGGGCGTTAAGTTAGCTTTCTTT. Protein sequence: CASSRSRGVKLAFF.

This chain uses TRBV28 with TRBJ1-1; 9 positions match TRBD1. Germline assignment: CDR1 MDHEN and CDR2 SYDVKM. J was trimmed by 8 bases and V by 5 bases; bases with no gene match: 6. CDR3 length equals 13 residues. CDR3: CASSPGTGTEAFF. The CDR3 DNA reads TGTGCCAGCAGTCCCGGGACAGGGACGGAAGCTTTCTTT. Variable domain in full (rest from reference TRBV28 and TRBJ1-1): DVKVTQSSRYLVKRTGEKVFLECVQDMDHENMFWYRQDPGLGLRLIYFSYDVKMKEKGDIPEGYSVSREKKERFSLILESASTNQTSMYLCASSPGTGTEAFFGQGTRLTVV.

The rearrangement uses TRBV7-3 and TRBJ2-5; 7 bases line up with TRBD1. The CDR3 extends over 15 amino acids. Germline loops: CDR1 SGHTA, CDR2 FQGTGA. V trimming: 5 bases; J trimming: 5 bases; junction bases outside the gene matches: 11. The CDR3 DNA reads as TGTGCCAGCAGCGCGACAGGGTCTGCAGTGGAGACCCAGTACTTC. It translates to CASSATGSAVETQYF.

The rearrangement uses TRBV6-5 and TRBJ2-1, with no clear D. Germline assignment: CDR1 MNHEY and CDR2 SVGAGI. The CDR3 has 16 amino acids. The ends were cut back, 2 bases at V and 0 bases at J, with 11 bases in the middle. CDR3 loop: CASSYRLFSSYNEQFF. As DNA, the CDR3 is TGTGCCAGCAGTTACCGCCTATTTAGCTCCTACAATGAGCAGTTCTTC.

J is TRBJ2-5 and V is TRBV10-2; TRBD2 might be the D (5 bases). V gave up 7 bases and J gave up 0 bases, with 6 bases separating them. Looked up from germline, CDR1 is WSHSY and CDR2 is SAAADI. The CDR3 length is 12 residues. CDR3 nucleotide sequence: TGCGCCAGCAAAGCGGACCAAGAGACCCAGTACTTC. Translation gives CASKADQETQYF.